The sequence of this TCR beta chain was determined in a study of response to subunit inactivated influenza vaccine. The CDR3 runs to 15 residues. Germline values: CDR1 MNHEY, CDR2 SMNVEV (reference sequence). With 6 bases clipped from V and 1 base from J, the junction kept 7 bases outside the gene matches. TCRdb processed the RT-PCR reads anew with MiXCR; each CDR3 protein has one entry. The sample records 500,000 to 550,000 distinct CDR3 sequences, 7.2% being singletons. J is TRBJ2-3 and V is TRBV27; the match to TRBD2 covers 7 bases. The input for sequencing was PBMCs from blood, taken 23 to 25 months after vaccination. The clonotype originates from a man between 50 and 75 years old who received an inactivated influenza vaccine. The CDR3 nucleotides read TGTGCCAGCAGGGGAGCGGGAAGGCGCACAGATACGCAGTATTTT. Protein product: CASRGAGRRTDTQYF.